This is a list of T cell receptor beta chains from one sample in a study of cytomegalovirus exposure and HLA in healthy donors. This table comes from immunoSEQ multiplex PCR, and its TCRdb copy is limited to in-frame clones, with some not included. In all, the sample yields around 88,000 clones. The source material was PBMCs. These receptors were collected from a girl between 5 and 17 years old in good health and CMV-seropositive. CDR3s leave out the opening cysteine and the closing phenylalanine or tryptophan.

V gene: TRBV15; J gene: TRBJ2-5; CDR3 protein: ATSREDRGEETQY
V gene: TRBV4-3; J gene: TRBJ2-1; CDR3 protein: ASSPARELQYNEQF
V gene: TRBV7-2; J gene: TRBJ1-6; CDR3 protein: ASSLAGQGTPLH
V gene: TRBV27; J gene: TRBJ2-7; CDR3 protein: ASHPLVGGTYEQY
V gene: TRBV19; J gene: TRBJ1-1; CDR3 protein: ASSTQLVGGAF
V gene: TRBV7-9; J gene: TRBJ2-1; CDR3 protein: ASSLGGPTGGSEQF
V gene: TRBV9; J gene: TRBJ2-5; CDR3 protein: ASSVEVGVLQETQY
V gene: TRBV4-3; J gene: TRBJ1-4; CDR3 protein: ASSQDRATEKLF
V gene: TRBV6-5; J gene: TRBJ1-2; CDR3 protein: ASSYSANTGSA
V gene: TRBV18; J gene: TRBJ2-1; CDR3 protein: ASSPPAGWAGDASYNEQF
V gene: TRBV10-1; J gene: TRBJ2-7; CDR3 protein: ASRAPIFSYEQY
V gene: TRBV5-1; J gene: TRBJ2-5; CDR3 protein: ASSLLTGEKGETQY
V gene: TRBV5-1; J gene: TRBJ1-2; CDR3 protein: ASSLAGVGGYT
V gene: TRBV5-1; J gene: TRBJ2-5; CDR3 protein: ASSFTSGKETQY
V gene: TRBV7-6; J gene: TRBJ2-3; CDR3 protein: ASSFAGSGPSPDTQY
V gene: TRBV9; J gene: TRBJ1-1; CDR3 protein: ASSGQGRAF
V gene: TRBV4-2; J gene: TRBJ1-2; CDR3 protein: ASSQGATGSYGYT
V gene: TRBV29-1; J gene: TRBJ2-7; CDR3 protein: SVEDGRSYEQY
V gene: TRBV15; J gene: TRBJ2-3; CDR3 protein: ATSSFLAGGHDTQY
V gene: TRBV30; J gene: TRBJ2-5; CDR3 protein: AWSYGGVGETQY
V gene: TRBV7-9; J gene: TRBJ1-4; CDR3 protein: ASSLVTGLNEKLF
V gene: TRBV4-1; J gene: TRBJ1-1; CDR3 protein: ASSQSENTEAF
V gene: TRBV15; J gene: TRBJ2-2; CDR3 protein: ATSRGTSGSTGELF
V gene: TRBV4-1; J gene: TRBJ1-2; CDR3 protein: ASSQGTGEGYT
V gene: TRBV18; J gene: TRBJ2-1; CDR3 protein: ASSPPGKVYNEQF
V gene: TRBV29-1; J gene: TRBJ2-6; CDR3 protein: SVNGLAGGSGANVLT
V gene: TRBV28; J gene: TRBJ1-1; CDR3 protein: ASSLPYRDRGHGNTEAF
V gene: TRBV19; J gene: TRBJ1-1; CDR3 protein: ASSVYGQGEAF
V gene: TRBV4-3; J gene: TRBJ2-1; CDR3 protein: ASSPRGGAYNEQF
V gene: TRBV4-3; J gene: TRBJ2-1; CDR3 protein: ASSQSGTGYGEQF
V gene: TRBV4-1; J gene: TRBJ1-1; CDR3 protein: ASSPSLDTEAF
V gene: TRBV19; J gene: TRBJ1-1; CDR3 protein: ASRNGPGRTDTGTEAF
V gene: TRBV7-9; J gene: TRBJ1-2; CDR3 protein: ASSSEGANGYT
V gene: TRBV5-3; J gene: TRBJ1-2; CDR3 protein: ARSPTGSGYT
V gene: TRBV5-1; J gene: TRBJ2-3; CDR3 protein: ASSLGQSGDTQY
V gene: TRBV7-3; J gene: TRBJ2-5; CDR3 protein: ASSFAREETQY
V gene: TRBV4-3; J gene: TRBJ1-2; CDR3 protein: ASSQDGLNYGYT
V gene: TRBV15; J gene: TRBJ1-2; CDR3 protein: ATSPERGLDGYT
V gene: TRBV5-4; J gene: TRBJ2-3; CDR3 protein: ASSPEAGDTDTQY
V gene: TRBV6-6; J gene: TRBJ2-1; CDR3 protein: ASSYSLAGDNEQF
V gene: TRBV11-2; J gene: TRBJ2-5; CDR3 protein: ASSLVNTFQETQY
V gene: TRBV5-6; J gene: TRBJ2-5; CDR3 protein: ASSLLGAGDLGGETQY
V gene: TRBV6-5; J gene: TRBJ1-4; CDR3 protein: ASSDGGYKLF
V gene: TRBV6-1; J gene: TRBJ1-4; CDR3 protein: ASSERVLGEKLF
V gene: TRBV25-1; J gene: TRBJ1-3; CDR3 protein: ASSESGGPGGNTIY
V gene: TRBV6-6; J gene: TRBJ2-3; CDR3 protein: ASSFDGPPDTQY
V gene: TRBV9; J gene: TRBJ1-1; CDR3 protein: ASSVGSSTEAF
V gene: TRBV5-6; J gene: TRBJ1-2; CDR3 protein: ASSYRESGGGYT
V gene: TRBV7-9; J gene: TRBJ2-6; CDR3 protein: ASSSLAGAHSGANVLT
V gene: TRBV19; J gene: TRBJ1-2; CDR3 protein: ASSPHQGSYGYT
V gene: TRBV4-3; J gene: .; CDR3 protein: ASSQDRGGYEQY
V gene: TRBV9; J gene: TRBJ2-3; CDR3 protein: ASSVQGRRDTQY